This TCR beta chain was profiled in a study of PD-1 blockade in classical Hodgkin lymphoma. As for the study in general: Every 2 weeks, patients got 3 mg/kg intravenous nivolumab. Study-level findings and limits: Newly diagnosed patients had diversity similar to the baseline diversity of complete responders. Exclusion was applied to patients who started nivolumab under 1 year after ASCT.

Remarks on this clone: Its matching antigen is unknown.

Every one of the patients relapsed after autologous stem cell transplantation (brentuximab vedotin exposure was variable). Each best response was a complete response, a partial response or progressive disease. TCRdb's copy holds only in-frame clones and misses some; the assay was immunoSEQ multiplex PCR. Among 39,000 or so clones, approximately 86% were seen once, and the ten largest hold 5.5%. Germline-derived CDR1 and CDR2 are MGHRA and YSYEKL. This CDR3 is 15 amino acids long. J lost 3 bases, V lost 1 base, and 5 bases had no gene match. The receptor comes from a human donor with classical Hodgkin lymphoma. Specimen: peripheral blood mononuclear cells (PBMCs), collected before the second cycle of nivolumab. The chain joins TRBV4-1 to TRBJ2-7; 8 bases are a match to TRBD2. The CDR3: CASSQGWAGGYEQYF. CDR3 nucleotides: TGCGCCAGCAGCCAAGGCTGGGCGGGGGGCTACGAGCAGTACTTC.